The following is a TCR beta chain sequence with its context. Antigen specificity is unknown. The data were taken from a study of siplizumab effects on memory and regulatory T cells. With 2 bases clipped from V and 3 bases from J, the junction kept 5 bases outside the gene matches. The CDR3 spans 15 residues. Germline CDR1 WNHNN, CDR2 SYGVQD (reference sequence). The protocol was immunoSEQ multiplex PCR, while the TCRdb copy is restricted to in-frame clones and leaves out a portion. Seen here are fewer than 120,000 clones, around nine tenths observed once, and the top ten hold 1.3%. Study-level points and caveats: Reactions containing siplizumab showed mappable alloreactive CD4+ clones averaging roughly 67% Treg-derived, versus approximately 26% in controls. Naive T cells looked more diverse than memory cells, and they looked like major contributors to the alloresponse.

The chain couples TRBV10-1 to TRBJ2-5, with 8 bases identical to TRBD2. This clonotype originated in a human donor in good health. The sequenced sample consisted of CD4+ T cells sorted from blood. CDR3 amino acids: CASSETLAGKETQYF. In nucleotides, the CDR3 is TGCGCCAGCAGTGAGACATTAGCGGGAAAAGAGACCCAGTACTTC.